The TCR beta chain under discussion was sequenced for a study of cytomegalovirus exposure and HLA in healthy donors. Looking at the study overall: Ancestry clustering placed 81% of roughly 400 genotyped donors in the Caucasian-associated cluster.

The germline V gene has CDR1 SNHLY and CDR2 FYNNEI. The germline V and J ends were trimmed by 6 bases and 1 base, with 8 bases remaining between them. This CDR3 spans 13 amino acids. The study ran its PCR with 60 Vbeta and 13 Jbeta primers. Original methodology: An analysis that came later counted roughly 80 million unique TCR beta chains, 10 million to 12 million shared. The data were produced by immunoSEQ multiplex PCR, yet TCRdb's version contains in-frame clones alone and is incomplete. That table is the source of V, J and clone size, and D and trimming were worked out from the DNA. Of 140,000 to 150,000 clones in the sample, roughly 80% were seen once.

This TCR came from a middle-aged man in good health and CMV-seronegative. This sequence joins TRBV2 and TRBJ2-3; D is undetermined. The sequencing input was PBMCs. The CDR3 spells CASSVTGTDTQYF. CDR3 in DNA: TGTGCCAGCAGCGTAACAGGCACAGATACGCAGTATTTT.